These 8 T cell receptor beta chains were sequenced from one sample in a study of Ad26.COV2.S vaccination and SARS-CoV-2 variants. The treatment here: around 19 received Ad26.COV2.S at low or high dose, single or two shots; about 5 received placebo; per-sample allocation not given. Repertoires come from day 63 after the first vaccine or placebo injection. Only in-frame clones appear in the TCRdb table, and some are missing; sequencing was by immunoSEQ multiplex PCR. The data hold 350,000 to 600,000 clones, with roughly nine tenths observed a single time. This specimen was peripheral blood, taken in a trial of Ad26.COV2.S vaccine versus placebo. Every receptor here comes from a person between 18 and 65 years old who received the Ad26.COV2.S COVID-19 vaccine or a placebo.

J is TRBJ2-3 and V is TRBV2; 12 positions match TRBD1. Germline CDR1 and CDR2: SNHLY and FYNNEI. CDR3 size: 17 residues. Germline trimming cut 6 bases from V and 6 bases from J; bases unmatched to any gene: 13. In DNA form, the CDR3 reads TGTGCCAGCAGCGGCCCCTTGGGACAGGGGGCGTCCGATACGCAGTATTTT. It specifies CASSGPLGQGASDTQYF. The variable domain in full, completed from reference TRBV2 and TRBJ2-3, reads EPEVTQTPSHQVTQMGQEVILRCVPISNHLYFYWYRQILGQKVEFLVSFYNNEISEKSEIFDDQFSVERPDGSNFTLKIRSTKLEDSAMYFCASSGPLGQGASDTQYFGPGTRLTVL.

This sequence joins TRBV6-2 or TRBV6-3 and TRBJ2-7; the D call may be TRBD1 or TRBD2 (5 bases each). In germline, CDR1 is MNHEY, CDR2 SVGEGT. Trimming took 2 bases from V and 0 from J, leaving 8 bases between them. The CDR3 contains 14 residues. In DNA, the CDR3 is TGTGCCAGCAGTTACGGGACCCTCTCCTACGAGCAGTACTTC. It is translated as CASSYGTLSYEQYF.

The chain uses TRBV20-1 and TRBJ2-1; perhaps TRBD2 as D (5 bases). The germline V gene has CDR1 DFQATT and CDR2 SNEGSKA (reference sequence). Trimming stripped 3 bases from V and 0 bases from J, with 9 bases between. CDR3 size: 14 residues. Here the CDR3 reads CSASPGSSYNEQFF. CDR3 DNA sequence: TGCAGTGCTAGTCCGGGAAGCTCCTACAATGAGCAGTTCTTC.

A single count supports this clone. The chain employs TRBV19 and TRBJ2-3, with TRBD2 matching 14 bases. The V gene's germline CDR1 is LNHDA and CDR2 SQIVND (reference sequence). Germline trimming cut 5 bases from V and 5 bases from J; bases unmatched to any gene: 3. The length of the CDR3 is 15 residues. This CDR3 reads CASSRTSGGLDTQYF. CDR3 in DNA: TGTGCCAGTAGTCGGACTAGCGGGGGGTTAGATACGCAGTATTTT.

V usage is TRBV6-5 and J usage is TRBJ1-1; no reliable D call. V lost 2 bases to trimming and J lost 1 base, with 11 bases between them. The CDR3 is 15 residues long. Germline assignment: CDR1 MNHEY and CDR2 SVGAGI. CDR3 nucleotide sequence: TGTGCCAGCAGTTACCAAGGGCAGGCGAACACTGAAGCTTTCTTT. The encoded protein is CASSYQGQANTEAFF.

The rearrangement links TRBV9 to TRBJ2-1, with D perhaps matching TRBD1 (5 bases). Trimming cost V 0 bases and J 5 bases, with 9 bases left between them. The germline CDR1 and CDR2 sequences are SGDLS and YYNGEE. There are 14 residues in the CDR3. In nucleotides, the CDR3 is TGTGCCAGCAGCGTAGTAGACAGCGACAATGAGCAGTTCTTC. Protein: CASSVVDSDNEQFF.

This chain uses TRBV28 with TRBJ2-1; possible D gene TRBD2, 7 bases. CDR3 length: 15 amino acids. From germline, CDR1 is MDHEN and CDR2 SYDVKM. Trimming shortened V by 4 bases and J by 8 bases, and 18 bases separated the two germline ends. The CDR3 region has the DNA TGTGCCAGCAGTTCGAGCGGGGCCGAGGGGGATGAGCAGTTCTTC. The encoded protein is CASSSSGAEGDEQFF.

This clone was detected only once. The gene calls are TRBV29-1 and TRBJ2-2, with a possible D match to TRBD2 (7 bases). CDR1 and CDR2 (germline): SQVTM, ANQGSEA. There are 15 residues in the CDR3. V was clipped by 7 bases and J by 4 bases, with 19 bases between them. This chain's CDR3 is CSAHVGGRSTGELFF. For the CDR3, the DNA is TGCAGCGCCCATGTCGGGGGGCGAAGCACCGGGGAGCTGTTTTTT.